Sequencing of this TCR beta chain was carried out in a study of spatial heterogeneity in lung cancer. Study-level findings and limits: The number of expanded tumor alpha and beta chains correlated with mutation number.

TCR cDNA molecules were tagged individually, and each one carried a unique molecular identifier. TCRdb analysed the 5' RACE reads with MiXCR anew, one entry per CDR3 protein. Of 13,000 or so distinct CDR3 sequences listed, around 6.1% are singletons. Time point of the sample: sample taken at primary tumor resection. Patients with untreated early-stage non-small cell lung cancer, numbering 72, were the donors. This clonotype has a count of ten or more. Antigen specificity is unknown. CDR3 length: 17 amino acids. The germline V gene has CDR1 MNHNS and CDR2 SASEGT. The germline V and J ends were trimmed by 4 bases and 5 bases, with 21 bases remaining between them.

The chain joins TRBV6-1 to TRBJ2-1; D is unresolved. This sequence originates from a female donor with early-stage non-small cell lung cancer. The specimen was lung tumor tissue, collected at surgery. CDR3 nucleotide sequence: TGTGCCAGCAGTGCCGATGCGTTCCTGTCCTTCGACAATGAGCAGTTCTTC. Protein: CASSADAFLSFDNEQFF.